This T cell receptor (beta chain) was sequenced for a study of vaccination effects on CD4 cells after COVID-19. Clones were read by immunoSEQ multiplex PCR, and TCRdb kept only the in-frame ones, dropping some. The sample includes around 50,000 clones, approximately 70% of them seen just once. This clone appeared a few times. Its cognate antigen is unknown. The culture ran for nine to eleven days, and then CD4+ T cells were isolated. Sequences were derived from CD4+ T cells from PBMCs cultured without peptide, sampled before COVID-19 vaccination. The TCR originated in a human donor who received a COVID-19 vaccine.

CDR3 sequence reads: CASREDRGNEKLFF. CDR3 bases: TGTGCCAGCAGGGAAGACAGGGGGAATGAAAAACTGTTTTTT. The genes are TRBV28 and TRBJ1-4; the match to TRBD1 covers 9 bases. V gave up 6 bases and J gave up 5 bases; unmatched junction bases: 4. Germline assignment: CDR1 MDHEN and CDR2 SYDVKM. The CDR3 totals 14 residues.